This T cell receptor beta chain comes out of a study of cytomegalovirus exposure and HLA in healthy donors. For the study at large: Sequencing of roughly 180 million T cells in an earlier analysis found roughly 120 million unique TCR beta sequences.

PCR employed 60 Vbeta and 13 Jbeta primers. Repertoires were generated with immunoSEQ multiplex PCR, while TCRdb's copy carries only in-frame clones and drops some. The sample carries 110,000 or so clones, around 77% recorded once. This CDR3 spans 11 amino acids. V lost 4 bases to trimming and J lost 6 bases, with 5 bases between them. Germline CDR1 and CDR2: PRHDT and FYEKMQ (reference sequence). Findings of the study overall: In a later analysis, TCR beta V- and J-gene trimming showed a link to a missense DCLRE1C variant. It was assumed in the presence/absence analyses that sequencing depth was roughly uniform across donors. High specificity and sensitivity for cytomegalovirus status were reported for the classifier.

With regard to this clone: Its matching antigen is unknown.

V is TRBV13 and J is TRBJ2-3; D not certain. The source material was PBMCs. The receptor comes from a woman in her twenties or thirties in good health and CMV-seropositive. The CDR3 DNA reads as TGTGCCAGCAGCTCAGTGGATACGCAGTATTTT. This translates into CASSSVDTQYF.